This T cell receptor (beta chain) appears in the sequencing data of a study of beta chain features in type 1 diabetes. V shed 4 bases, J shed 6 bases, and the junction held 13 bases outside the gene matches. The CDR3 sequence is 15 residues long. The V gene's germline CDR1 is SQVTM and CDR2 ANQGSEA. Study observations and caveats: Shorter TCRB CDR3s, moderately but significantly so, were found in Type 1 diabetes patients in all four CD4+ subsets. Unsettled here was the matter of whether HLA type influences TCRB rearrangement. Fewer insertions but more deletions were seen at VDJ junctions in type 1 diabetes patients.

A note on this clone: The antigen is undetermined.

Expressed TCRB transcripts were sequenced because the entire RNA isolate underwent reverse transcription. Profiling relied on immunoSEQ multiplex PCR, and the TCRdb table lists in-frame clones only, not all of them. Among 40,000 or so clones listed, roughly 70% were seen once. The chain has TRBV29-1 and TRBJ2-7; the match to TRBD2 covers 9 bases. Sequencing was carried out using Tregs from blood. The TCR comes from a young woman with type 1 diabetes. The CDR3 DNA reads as TGCAGCGTTGGGGGCACCGGGACTAGCTTTAGCGAGCAGTACTTC. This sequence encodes CSVGGTGTSFSEQYF.